Below are 5 T cell receptor beta chains sequenced from a single sample in a study of blood T cell repertoires in COVID-19. Assay: immunoSEQ multiplex PCR; the TCRdb copy retains only in-frame clones and omits some. The table records hundreds of thousands of clones, less than 90% of them present only once. Specimen: peripheral blood. These receptors were collected from a woman aged 80 or older with active or convalescent COVID-19.

The chain's CDR3 is CATSETGGLKTQYF. In DNA, the CDR3 is TGTGCCACCAGTGAAACGGGGGGACTGAAGACCCAGTACTTC. The chain carries TRBV24-1 and TRBJ2-5; 7 bases align to TRBD2. V shed 4 bases and J 6 bases; nucleotides not matched to a gene: 7. The CDR3 extends over 14 amino acids. Looked up from germline, CDR1 is KGHDR and CDR2 is SFDVKD.

This clone was seen only a few times. The chain has TRBV28 and TRBJ1-5; TRBD1 agrees at 7 bases. The J segment lost 1 base and the V segment lost 6 bases, leaving 3 bases of the junction unmatched. This CDR3 is 14 amino acids long. Germline lookup yields CDR1 MDHEN and CDR2 SYDVKM. Written as DNA, the CDR3 is TGTGCCAGCAGCAGGGACAGCAGCAATCAGCCCCAGCATTTT. This sequence encodes CASSRDSSNQPQHF.

Worth noting for this clone: One end of the junction fails to match germline, which may point to a read error. The chain couples TRBV28 to TRBJ1-2; TRBD1 aligns across 7 bases. Germline V lookup: CDR1 MDHEN, CDR2 SYDVKM. The length of the CDR3 is 13 residues. As DNA, the CDR3 is TGTGCCAGCAGTTACAACAGGGGAAGTGGTTCGATGTTC. Its protein product is CASSYNRGSGSMF.

The CDR3 spells CASRTGVDQPQHF. The CDR3 region has the DNA TGTGCCAGCAGAACAGGGGTAGATCAGCCCCAGCATTTT. This rearrangement joins TRBV16 to TRBJ1-5; TRBD1 aligns across 7 bases. CDR1 is KGHSY, CDR2 FQNENV, per germline. V was pared by 6 bases and J by 5 bases, with 4 bases of the junction left unmatched. The CDR3 spans 13 residues. Using reference TRBV16 and TRBJ1-5 for the parts outside the CDR3, the full variable domain is GEEVAQTPKHLVRGEGQKAKLYCAPIKGHSYVFWYQQVLKNEFKFLISFQNENVFDETGMPKERFSAKCLPNSPCSLEIQATKLEDSAVYFCASRTGVDQPQHFGDGTRLSIL.

The chain is built from TRBV5-6 and TRBJ2-4, with 10 bases lining up with TRBD1. The CDR3 is 16 amino acids. Germline values: CDR1 SGHDT, CDR2 YYEEEE. The ends lost 1 base at V and 8 bases at J; junction bases unmatched: 9. The CDR3 nucleotides read TGTGCCAGCAGCTTGCGCCGGGACAGGGGTACTTACATTCAGTACTTC. Translated: CASSLRRDRGTYIQYF.